This T cell receptor beta chain derives from a study of blood T cell repertoires in COVID-19. TCRdb's table, derived via immunoSEQ multiplex PCR, lists solely in-frame clones and lacks some. The table includes some 270,000 clones, 90% detected once. Germline V gene lookup returns CDR1 SQVTM and CDR2 ANQGSEA. The CDR3 has 12 amino acids. The V gene lost 6 bases and the J gene lost 2 bases, with 9 bases spanning the gap. This sequence joins TRBV29-1 and TRBJ2-3; maybe TRBD1 (6 bases). The sequenced sample consisted of PBMCs or T cells enriched from blood (not recorded which). The origin of this receptor is a woman aged 25-40 years with acute COVID-19. The DNA for the CDR3 is TGCAGCGTCGGGACAAACACAGATACGCAGTATTTT. Translation gives CSVGTNTDTQYF.